This T cell receptor beta chain originates from a study of blood T cell repertoires in COVID-19. Study processing details: By means of reference gene primer amplification, nucleated cell counts were estimated. Clones were sequenced by immunoSEQ multiplex PCR, and TCRdb holds only the in-frame ones, with some missing. The DNA gave D and trimming, while V, J and clone size come from that table. The table lists around 140,000 clones, around 80% of them singletons. V was clipped by 4 bases and J by 5 bases, with 18 bases between them. Germline CDR1 and CDR2: SGDLS and YYNGEE. The CDR3 spans 15 residues. There are a few counts of this clone.

V usage is TRBV9 and J usage is TRBJ1-1; D remains unclear. The origin of this receptor is a human donor with acute or convalescent COVID-19. The donor label of this sample is uncertain. The specimen was peripheral blood. CDR3 coding DNA: TGTGCCAGCAGCCCCCGAGAGGGAATAGGGACTGAAGCTTTCTTT. This gives the protein CASSPREGIGTEAFF.